The TCR beta chain described here comes from a study of molecular identifiers for immune sequencing clone quantification. Regarding this clonotype: A single base separates this from a much larger clone, so it may be a read error.

Sorting recovered naive CD8 T cells on a CD8+CD4-CCR7+CD45RA+ profile. The CDR3 consists of 12 residues. TCRdb independently ran MiXCR on the PCR reads; one entry per CDR3 protein. The table shows fewer than 350,000 distinct CDR3 sequences, with over 20% occurring only once. The V gene is TRBV12-3 or TRBV12-4, the J gene TRBJ1-1, with no clear D. Sequences were obtained from naive CD8+ T cells from blood, with Jurkat cell RNA spiked in. Subset indicated: FACS-sorted CD8+CD4-CCR7+CD45RA+ naive T cells. This sequence originates from a human donor in good health. Some libraries in this study had Jurkat cell RNA spiked in. The CDR3 region is CTSTGQYTEAFF. CDR3 sequence (DNA): TGTACCAGCACCGGCCAGTACACTGAAGCTTTCTTT.